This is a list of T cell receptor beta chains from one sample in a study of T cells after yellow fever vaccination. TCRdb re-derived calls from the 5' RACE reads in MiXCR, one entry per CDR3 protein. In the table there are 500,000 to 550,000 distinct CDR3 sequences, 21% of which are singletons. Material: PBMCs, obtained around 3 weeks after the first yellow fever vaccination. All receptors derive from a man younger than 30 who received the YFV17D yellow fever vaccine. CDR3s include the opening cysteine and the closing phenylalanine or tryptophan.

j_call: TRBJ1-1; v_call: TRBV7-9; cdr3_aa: CASSSFATGDTEAFF
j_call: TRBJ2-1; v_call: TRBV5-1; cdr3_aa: CASSLTPWTGDNEQFF
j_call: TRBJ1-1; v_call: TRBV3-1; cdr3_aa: CASSLTGLQVGFF
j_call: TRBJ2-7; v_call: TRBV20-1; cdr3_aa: CSARGSGWRVSEQYF
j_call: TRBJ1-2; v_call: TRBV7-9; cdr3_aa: CASSLERGGVRGYTF
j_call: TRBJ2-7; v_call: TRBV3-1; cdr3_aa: CASSLRVSGGSSYEQYF
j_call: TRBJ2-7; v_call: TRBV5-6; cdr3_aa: CASGGQGVSYEQYF
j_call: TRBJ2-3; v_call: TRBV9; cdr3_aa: CASSVAFLDTQYF
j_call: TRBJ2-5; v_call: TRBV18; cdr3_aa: CASSHTGTGVNETQYF
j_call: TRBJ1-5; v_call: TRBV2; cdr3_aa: CASKGGAGQNQPQHF
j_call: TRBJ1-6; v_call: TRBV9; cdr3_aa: CASSVAPNRGDSPLHF
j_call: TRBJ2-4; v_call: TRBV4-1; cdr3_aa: CASSQDPAVKNIQYF
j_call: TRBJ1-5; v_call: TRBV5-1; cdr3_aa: CASSLWGAVGQPQHF
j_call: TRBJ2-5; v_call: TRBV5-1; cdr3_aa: CASSSEDRETQYF
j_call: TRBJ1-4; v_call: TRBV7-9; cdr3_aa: CASSSFKAGHLEKLFF
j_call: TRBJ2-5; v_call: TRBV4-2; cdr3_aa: CASSQGSSPGRETQYF
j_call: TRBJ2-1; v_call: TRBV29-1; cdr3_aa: CSAEVGEQFF
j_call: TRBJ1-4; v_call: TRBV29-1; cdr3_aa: CSFRDRASEKLFF
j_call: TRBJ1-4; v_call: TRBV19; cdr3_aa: CASRTDRWGEKLFF
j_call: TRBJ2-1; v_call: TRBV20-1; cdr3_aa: CSAMASSYNEQFF
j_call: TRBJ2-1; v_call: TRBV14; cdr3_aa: CASSQEWNNEQFF
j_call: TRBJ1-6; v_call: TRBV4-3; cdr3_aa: CASSQKGDSPLHF
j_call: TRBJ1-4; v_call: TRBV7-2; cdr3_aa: CASGTGEEKLFF
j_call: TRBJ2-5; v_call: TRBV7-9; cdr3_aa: CASSATGSPYF
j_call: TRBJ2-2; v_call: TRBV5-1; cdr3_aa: CASSLVQNTGELFF
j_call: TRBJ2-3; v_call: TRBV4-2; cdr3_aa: CASSARLAGRDTQYF
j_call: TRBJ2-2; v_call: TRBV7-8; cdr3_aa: CASSTTSGGPGELFF
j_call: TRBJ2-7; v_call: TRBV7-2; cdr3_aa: CASSLGAGVPLEQYF
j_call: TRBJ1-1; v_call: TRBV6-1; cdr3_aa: CASRPPTGAVEEAFF
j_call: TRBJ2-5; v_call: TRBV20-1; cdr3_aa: CSARRGIAGAGTQYF
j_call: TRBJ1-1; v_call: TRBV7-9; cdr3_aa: CASSSRGRVTEAFF
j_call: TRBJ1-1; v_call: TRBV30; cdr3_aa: CAWRAGGFREAFF